This T cell receptor beta chain was found in a study of T and B cells in COVID-19 patients. Whole-study findings and limits: Exclusive to the recovered cohort were some 2,500 TCR clusters, a few dozen of them with low generation probability.

TRB was amplified from around 250-500 ng of blood genomic DNA. In its sample, this clonotype was seen a few times. The antigen is unknown. CDR1 and CDR2 from the germline V gene are SGHTA and FQGNSA. The CDR3 has 17 residues. Trimming removed 3 bases from V and 8 bases from J; junction bases left unmatched: 12. Multiplex PCR with BIOMED2 TRB-A/B primer pools amplified TRB rearrangements. MiXCR, applied by TCRdb to the multiplex PCR reads, yields one record per CDR3 protein. The sample contains a few thousand distinct CDR3 sequences, 20% to 30% of which appear only once. Sequenced material: blood. This sequence was found in a human donor with active COVID-19. The chain has TRBV7-2 and TRBJ2-1; 11 positions match TRBD2. The CDR3 region is CASSFSGRAHRGYEQFF. CDR3 nucleotides: TGTGCCAGCAGCTTTAGCGGGAGGGCCCATAGGGGCTATGAGCAGTTCTTC.